The rows below give T cell receptor beta chains drawn from one sample of a study of CXCR3-negative and CXCR3-positive naive CD8 T cells. One entry per CDR3 protein, without DNA, is what TCRdb gives after re-calling the 5' RACE reads. This table holds 75,000 to 100,000 distinct CDR3 sequences. The source material was naive CXCR3+ CD8+ T cells from blood. The receptors stem from a human donor in good health. Some clones in this sample may be carry-over from other donors' samples. CDR3s include the opening cysteine and the closing phenylalanine or tryptophan.

j_call	v_call	cdr3_aa
TRBJ2-1	TRBV28	CASRWTSGAYNEQFF
TRBJ2-3	TRBV15	CATSRGGYLRSDTQYF
TRBJ2-7	TRBV28	CASSWGTGSNEQYF
TRBJ1-1	TRBV4-1	CASSRTRTKVLTEAFF
TRBJ2-7	TRBV27	CASSSGPSYEQYF
TRBJ2-7	TRBV27	CASSSGTVYEQYF
TRBJ1-5	TRBV6-2/TRBV6-3	CASSSGGRNQPQHF
TRBJ2-7	TRBV27	CASSLRSLMSLDEQYF
TRBJ2-6	TRBV6-5	CASSYSPRAALTF
TRBJ2-2	TRBV9	CASSVWAAPNTGELFF
TRBJ2-5	TRBV7-9	CASSLETTETQYF
TRBJ1-1	TRBV29-1	CSVPQGASEAFF
TRBJ2-5	TRBV7-9	CASSLVPEGETQYF
TRBJ2-3	TRBV5-1	CASSARGGPDTQYF
TRBJ1-1	TRBV5-1	CASSPPQAEGAKVGDAEAFF
TRBJ2-5	TRBV10-3	CAISDPTFEPETQYF
TRBJ2-3	TRBV15	CATSPGLAGVYTQYF
TRBJ1-5	TRBV7-9	CASSLEGYGNQPQHF
TRBJ2-5	TRBV20-1	CSARRQGMYQETQYF
TRBJ2-1	TRBV6-5	CASSPIEGWQRQFF
TRBJ2-1	TRBV7-9	CASSWTGELDEQFF
TRBJ2-5	TRBV5-6	CASSWTPRDKTQYF
TRBJ2-4	TRBV5-1	CASSSGQIQYF
TRBJ1-2	TRBV29-1	CSVEGAGALTNYGYTF
TRBJ2-1	TRBV6-2/TRBV6-3	CASSLDAGGYNEQFF
TRBJ2-7	TRBV20-1	CSAPLAGVLYEQYF